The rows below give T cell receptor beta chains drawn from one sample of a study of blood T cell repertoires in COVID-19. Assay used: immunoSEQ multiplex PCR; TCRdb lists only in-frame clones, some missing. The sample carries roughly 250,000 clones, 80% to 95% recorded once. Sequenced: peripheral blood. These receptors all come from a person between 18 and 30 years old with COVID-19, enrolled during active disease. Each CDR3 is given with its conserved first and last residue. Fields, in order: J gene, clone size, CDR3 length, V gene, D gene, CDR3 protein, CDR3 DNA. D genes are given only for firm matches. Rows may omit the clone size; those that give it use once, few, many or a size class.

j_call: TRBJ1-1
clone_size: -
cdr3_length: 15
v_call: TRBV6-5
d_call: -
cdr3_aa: CASSYSGSPNTEAFF
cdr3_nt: TGTGCCAGCAGTTACTCGGGCAGTCCGAACACTGAAGCTTTCTTT

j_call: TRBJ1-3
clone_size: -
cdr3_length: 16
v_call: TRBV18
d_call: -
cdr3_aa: CASSPPQGGPGNTIYF
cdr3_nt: TGTGCCAGCTCACCACCGCAAGGGGGACCTGGAAACACCATATATTTT

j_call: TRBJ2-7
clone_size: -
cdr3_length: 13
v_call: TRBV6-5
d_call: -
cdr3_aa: CASSYAQGYEQYF
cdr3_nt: TGTGCCAGCAGTTACGCGCAGGGGTACGAGCAGTACTTC

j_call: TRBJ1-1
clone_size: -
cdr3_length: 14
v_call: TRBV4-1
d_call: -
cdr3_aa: CASSQVSVNTEAFF
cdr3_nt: TGCGCCAGCAGCCAAGTCTCTGTGAACACTGAAGCTTTCTTT

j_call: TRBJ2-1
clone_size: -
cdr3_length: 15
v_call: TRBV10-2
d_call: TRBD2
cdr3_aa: CASSEASGRNNEQFF
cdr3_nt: TGCGCCAGCAGTGAGGCTAGCGGGAGAAACAATGAGCAGTTCTTC

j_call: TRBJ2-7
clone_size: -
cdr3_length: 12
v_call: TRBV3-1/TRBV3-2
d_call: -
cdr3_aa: CASSPPSHEQYF
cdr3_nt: TGTGCCAGCAGCCCTCCCTCCCACGAGCAGTACTTC

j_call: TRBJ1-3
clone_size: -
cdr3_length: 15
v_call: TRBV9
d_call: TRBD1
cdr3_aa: CASSTHRGTGNTIYF
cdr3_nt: TGTGCCAGCAGCACCCACAGGGGAACTGGAAACACCATATATTTT

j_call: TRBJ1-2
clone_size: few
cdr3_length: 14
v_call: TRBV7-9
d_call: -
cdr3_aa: CASSLGAGIDGYTF
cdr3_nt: TGTGCCAGCAGCTTAGGAGCAGGGATCGACGGCTACACCTTC

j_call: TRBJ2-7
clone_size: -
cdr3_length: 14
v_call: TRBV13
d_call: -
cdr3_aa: CASSPAPSSYEQYF
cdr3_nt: TGTGCCAGCAGCCCAGCGCCCAGCTCCTACGAGCAGTACTTC

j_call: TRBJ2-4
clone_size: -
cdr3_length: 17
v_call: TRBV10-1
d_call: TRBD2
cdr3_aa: CASQIAQGRERKNIQYF
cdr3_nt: TGCGCCAGCCAAATCGCCCAAGGGCGGGAGCGCAAAAACATTCAGTACTTC

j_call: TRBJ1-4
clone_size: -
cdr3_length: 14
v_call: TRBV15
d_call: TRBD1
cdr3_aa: CATSSTTGDEKLFF
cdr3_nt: TGTGCCACCAGCAGCACAACAGGGGACGAAAAACTGTTTTTT

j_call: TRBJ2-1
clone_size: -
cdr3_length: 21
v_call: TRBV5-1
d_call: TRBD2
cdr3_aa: CASSLLAGGQLDPKVYNEQFF
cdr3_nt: TGCGCCAGCAGCTTACTAGCGGGGGGACAATTGGACCCCAAAGTATACAATGAGCAGTTCTTC

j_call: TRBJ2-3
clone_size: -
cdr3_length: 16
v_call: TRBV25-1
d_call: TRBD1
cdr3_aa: CASSGGQGPSTDTQYF
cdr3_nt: TGTGCCAGCAGTGGGGGACAGGGGCCGTCCACAGATACGCAGTATTTT

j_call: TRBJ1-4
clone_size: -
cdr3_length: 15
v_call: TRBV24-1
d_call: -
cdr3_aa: CATSDLGDPNEKLFF
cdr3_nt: TGTGCCACCAGTGATTTAGGGGATCCTAATGAAAAACTGTTTTTT

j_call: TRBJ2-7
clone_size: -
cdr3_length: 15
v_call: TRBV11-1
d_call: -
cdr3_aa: CASSSSQKDYYEQYF
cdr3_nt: TGTGCCAGCAGCTCCTCCCAGAAAGACTACTACGAGCAGTACTTC

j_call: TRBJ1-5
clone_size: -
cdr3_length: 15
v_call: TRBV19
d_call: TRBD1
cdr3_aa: CASSMGQYSNQPQHF
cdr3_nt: TGTGCCAGTAGTATGGGACAGTATAGCAATCAGCCCCAGCATTTT

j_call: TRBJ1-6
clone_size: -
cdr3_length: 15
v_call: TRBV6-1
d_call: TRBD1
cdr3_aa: CASSEEHRGNSPLHF
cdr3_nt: TGTGCCAGCAGTGAAGAACACAGGGGCAATTCACCCCTCCACTTT

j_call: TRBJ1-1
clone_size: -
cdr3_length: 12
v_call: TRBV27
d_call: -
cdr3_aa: CASSLGGAEAFF
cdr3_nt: TGTGCCAGCAGTCTAGGGGGAGCTGAAGCTTTCTTT

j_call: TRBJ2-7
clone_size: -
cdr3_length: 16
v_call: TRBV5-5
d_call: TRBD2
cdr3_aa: CASSPRLAGSSYEQYF
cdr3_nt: TGTGCCAGCAGCCCCCGACTAGCGGGTAGCTCCTACGAGCAGTACTTC

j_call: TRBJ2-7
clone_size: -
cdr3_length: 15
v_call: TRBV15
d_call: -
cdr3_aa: CATSRERAAVGEQYF
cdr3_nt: TGTGCCACCAGCCGGGAGCGAGCGGCTGTGGGCGAGCAGTACTTC

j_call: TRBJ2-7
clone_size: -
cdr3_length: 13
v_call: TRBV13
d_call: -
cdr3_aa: CASSRRNGYEQYF
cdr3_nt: TGTGCCAGCAGCCGGAGAAACGGCTACGAGCAGTACTTC

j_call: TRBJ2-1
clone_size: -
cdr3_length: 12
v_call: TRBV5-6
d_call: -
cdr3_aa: CASSFLGGEQFF
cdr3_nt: TGTGCCAGCAGCTTCTTAGGGGGTGAGCAGTTCTTC

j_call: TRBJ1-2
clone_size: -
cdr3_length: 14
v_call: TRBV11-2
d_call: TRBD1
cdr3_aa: CASSSISGGKGYTF
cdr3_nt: TGTGCCAGCAGCTCCATATCAGGGGGGAAAGGCTACACCTTC

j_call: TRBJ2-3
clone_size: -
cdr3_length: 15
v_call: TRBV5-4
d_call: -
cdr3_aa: CASSLSPGSTDTQYF
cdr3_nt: TGTGCCAGCAGCTTGAGCCCCGGTAGCACAGATACGCAGTATTTT

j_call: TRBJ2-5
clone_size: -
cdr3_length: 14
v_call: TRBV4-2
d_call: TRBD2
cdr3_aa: CASSPGRAQETQYF
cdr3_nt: TGTGCCAGCAGCCCCGGGAGGGCCCAAGAGACCCAGTACTTC

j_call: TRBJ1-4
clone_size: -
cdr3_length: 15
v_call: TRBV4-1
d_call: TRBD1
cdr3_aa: CASSRGQGAPEKLFF
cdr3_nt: TGCGCCAGCAGCCGAGGACAGGGGGCGCCTGAAAAACTGTTTTTT

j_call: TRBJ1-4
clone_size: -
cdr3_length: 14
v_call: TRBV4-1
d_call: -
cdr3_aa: CASSQSRGNEKLFF
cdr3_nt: TGCGCCAGCAGCCAAAGCCGCGGAAATGAAAAACTGTTTTTT

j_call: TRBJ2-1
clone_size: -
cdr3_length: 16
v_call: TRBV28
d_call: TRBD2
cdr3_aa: CASSSEGLAAYNEQFF
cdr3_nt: TGTGCCAGCAGTTCTGAAGGCCTAGCGGCATACAATGAGCAGTTCTTC

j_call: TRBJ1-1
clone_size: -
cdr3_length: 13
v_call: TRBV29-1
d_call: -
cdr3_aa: CSVAGRLNTEAFF
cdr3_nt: TGCAGCGTGGCGGGACGCCTGAACACTGAAGCTTTCTTT